This entry features one T cell receptor (beta chain) sequence. Antigen unknown. The CDR3 is 14 residues long. Trimming shortened V by 5 bases and J by 4 bases, and 9 bases separated the two germline ends. Per the germline V gene, CDR1 is MGHDK and CDR2 is SYGVNS. The authors took one heparinised blood draw, averaging about 120 mL, from each donor. Sorting with CD45RO/CCR7/CD25/CD127/CD95/CD27 yielded naive, central memory, regulatory and stem-like memory CD4+ cells. This specimen belongs to a study of beta chain features in type 1 diabetes. Study overall: Patient and healthy donor groups were alike in age, gender and cell yields. Findings and caveats of the study: Equally in patients and controls, shorter templates might have been favored by PCR.

Every isolated RNA sample was fully reverse transcribed, so sequencing captured expressed TCRB transcripts. Sequencing used immunoSEQ multiplex PCR; TCRdb keeps in-frame clones, though not all of them. The sample lists 430,000 or so clones; over 10% were seen once. The sample consisted of naive CD4+ T cells from blood. This TCR was sampled from a woman in her late teens or twenties in good health. This chain joins TRBV25-1 and TRBJ2-6; tentative D call: TRBD2 (5 bases). The CDR3 region has the DNA TGTGCCAGCAGTAGAGGGTTAGGGGCCAACGTCCTGACTTTC. Translating gives CASSRGLGANVLTF.